Each of the 13 T cell receptor beta chains below was sequenced from the same sample in a study of T cell repertoires in cytomegalovirus infection. No antigen has been assigned to these receptors. Using its own MiXCR run on the reads, TCRdb lists one record per CDR3 protein. This sample has roughly 350,000 distinct CDR3 sequences, with about 35% found just once. The specimen comprised cultured PBMCs, sampled from culture after CMV antigen stimulation. The receptors shown here come from a human donor in good health (CMV status not recorded). Some clones in this sample may be carry-over from other donors' samples.

The chain uses TRBV7-6 and TRBJ2-7; tentatively, D is TRBD1 or TRBD2 (5 bases each). V lost 0 bases to trimming and J lost 2 bases, with 8 bases between them. The germline CDR1 and CDR2 sequences are SGHVS and FNYEAQ. CDR3 size: 14 residues. In DNA, the CDR3 is TGTGCCAGCAGCTTAGCAGGGACCCCCTACGAGCAGTACGTC. Translation: CASSLAGTPYEQYV.

There are a few counts of this clonotype. V and J are TRBV20-1 and TRBJ1-2; D may be TRBD1 (5 bases). The germline V gene has CDR1 DFQATT and CDR2 SNEGSKA (reference sequence). Trimming removed 5 bases at V and 4 bases at J, with 14 bases between. This CDR3 is 13 amino acids long. CDR3 nucleotide sequence: TGCAGTGCTGGTACGAGGGGCGGCTATGGCTACACCTTC. Its translation is CSAGTRGGYGYTF.

The chain is built from TRBV19 and TRBJ2-1; 9 bases line up with TRBD2. The CDR3 has 17 residues. After removal of 5 bases from V and 0 bases from J, the junction contained 8 bases not matched to a gene. Germline CDR1 LNHDA, CDR2 SQIVND (reference sequence). As DNA, the CDR3 is TGTGCCAGTAGTCCCAGACTAGCGGTAATCTCCTACAATGAGCAGTTCTTC. Translated, it gives CASSPRLAVISYNEQFF.

The genes are TRBV27 and TRBJ1-2; 9 bases line up with TRBD1. With 4 bases clipped from V and 5 bases from J, the junction kept 5 bases outside the gene matches. CDR3 length: 14 amino acids. Per germline, CDR1 MNHEY and CDR2 SMNVEV (reference sequence). The CDR3 spells CASSSGQGEYGYTF. The DNA of the CDR3 is TGTGCCAGCAGTTCGGGACAGGGTGAATATGGCTACACCTTC.

V gene TRBV6-5 combines with J gene TRBJ1-2; a possible D gene is TRBD1 (5 bases). Germline assignment: CDR1 MNHEY and CDR2 SVGAGI. CDR3 length: 13 residues. V was pared by 0 bases and J by 6 bases, with 8 bases between. CDR3 coding DNA: TGTGCCAGCAGTTACTCCAAGGGGCATGGCTACACCTTC. As protein: CASSYSKGHGYTF.

Only a few counts were recorded for this clonotype. The CDR3 spells CASRTGLAGEKNNEQFF. In nucleotides, the CDR3 is TGTGCCAGCAGGACAGGACTAGCGGGAGAGAAAAACAATGAGCAGTTCTTC. The rearrangement joins TRBV6-2 or TRBV6-3 to TRBJ2-1, with 13 bases aligning to TRBD2. Germline V gene data show CDR1 as MNHEY and CDR2 as SVGEGT. Unmatched junction bases numbered 10, after V lost 6 bases and J lost 5 bases. This CDR3 contains 17 residues.

The chain uses TRBV7-2 and TRBJ2-4; D possibly corresponds to TRBD1 (6 bases). Trimming cost V 7 bases and J 1 base, with 14 bases left between them. The CDR3 loop spans 15 amino acids. The germline gives CDR1 SGHTA, CDR2 FQGNSA. DNA for the CDR3: TGTGCCAGCACCCCCGACAGGAGGGCCAAAAACATTCAGTACTTC. It is translated as CASTPDRRAKNIQYF.

This clonotype has only a few counts. This chain joins TRBV12-3 or TRBV12-4 and TRBJ1-5; D remains unclear. V lost 7 bases to trimming and J lost 0 bases, with 10 bases between them. CDR3 length equals 14 residues. CDR3 coding DNA: TGTGCCAGCAACCTACAGAGTAGCAATCAGCCCCAGCATTTT. As protein: CASNLQSSNQPQHF.

This clonotype was seen only a few times. This rearrangement joins TRBV12-3 or TRBV12-4 to TRBJ2-7; D is perhaps TRBD1 or TRBD2 (5 bases each). Trimming shortened V by 4 bases and J by 2 bases, and 9 bases separated the two germline ends. CDR3 size: 13 residues. This CDR3 reads CASSSGPTYEQYF. The CDR3 DNA sequence: TGTGCCAGCAGTTCGGGACCCACCTACGAGCAGTACTTC.

The table lists this clonotype with many counts. V and J are TRBV2 and TRBJ1-5; TRBD1 might be the D (6 bases). Germline CDR1 SNHLY, CDR2 FYNNEI. V lost 1 base, J lost 11 bases, and 12 bases lay in between. This CDR3 is 13 amino acids long. The DNA for the CDR3 is TGTGCCAGCAGTGAAGTGCAGGGGAAGACCCAGCATTTT. It specifies CASSEVQGKTQHF. The full variable domain, with the rest looked up from reference TRBV2 and TRBJ1-5, is EPEVTQTPSHQVTQMGQEVILRCVPISNHLYFYWYRQILGQKVEFLVSFYNNEISEKSEIFDDQFSVERPDGSNFTLKIRSTKLEDSAMYFCASSEVQGKTQHFGDGTRLSIL.

V is TRBV20-1 and J is TRBJ2-1, with D perhaps TRBD1 (6 bases). Trimming left V 6 bases short and J 11 bases short, with 26 bases between. The germline gives CDR1 DFQATT, CDR2 SNEGSKA (reference sequence). This CDR3 spans 15 amino acids. The CDR3 DNA sequence: TGCAGTGCCCCGGCCCCGGCCCCGGATCGGGACAAGCAGTTCTTC. Translation: CSAPAPAPDRDKQFF.

The chain's CDR3 is CASRDRVGEAFF. The CDR3 DNA sequence: TGTGCCAGCCGAGACAGGGTCGGTGAAGCTTTCTTT. V is TRBV6-1 and J is TRBJ1-1, with 7 bases aligning to TRBD1. Germline values: CDR1 MNHNS, CDR2 SASEGT. V gave up 8 bases and J gave up 7 bases; unmatched junction bases: 7. The length of the CDR3 is 12 residues.

The V call is TRBV28, the J call TRBJ2-7; D call uncertain. Germline CDR1 MDHEN, CDR2 SYDVKM. CDR3 size: 14 residues. Trimming took 4 bases from V and 0 from J, leaving 10 bases between them. CDR3 bases: TGTGCCAGCAGTTCCCCGATGAGCTCCTACGAGCAGTACTTC. It is translated as CASSSPMSSYEQYF.